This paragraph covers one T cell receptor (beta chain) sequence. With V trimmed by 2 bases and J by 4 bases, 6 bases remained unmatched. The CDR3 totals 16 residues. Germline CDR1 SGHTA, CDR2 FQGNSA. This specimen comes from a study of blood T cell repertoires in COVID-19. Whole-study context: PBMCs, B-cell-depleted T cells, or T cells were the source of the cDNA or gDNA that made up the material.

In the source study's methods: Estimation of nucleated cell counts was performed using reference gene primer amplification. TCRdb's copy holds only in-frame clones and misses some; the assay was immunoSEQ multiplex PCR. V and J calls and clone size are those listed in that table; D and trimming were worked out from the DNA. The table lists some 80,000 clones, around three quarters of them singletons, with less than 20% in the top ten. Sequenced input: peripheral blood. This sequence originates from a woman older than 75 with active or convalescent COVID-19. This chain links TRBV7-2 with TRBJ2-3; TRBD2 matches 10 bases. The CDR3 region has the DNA TGTGCCAGCAGCTTAAGAACTAGCGGGGAGGCAGATACGCAGTATTTT. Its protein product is CASSLRTSGEADTQYF.